The next 9 T cell receptor beta chains were all read from a single sample in a study of cytomegalovirus exposure and HLA in healthy donors. PCR amplification relied on 60 Vbeta primers (plus 13 Jbeta primers). Sequencing was performed with immunoSEQ multiplex PCR; in TCRdb, only in-frame clones are kept and a portion is missing. Among fewer than 250,000 clones, around four fifths were seen once, and the ten largest hold under 2%. Sequencing was performed on PBMCs. The receptors were gathered from a man between 40 and 49 years old in good health and CMV-seropositive.

The rearrangement links TRBV15 to TRBJ2-1; 13 bases align to TRBD2. V was pared by 8 bases and J by 0 bases, with 7 bases of the junction left unmatched. The CDR3 runs to 17 residues. Germline-derived CDR1 and CDR2 are LNHNV and YYDKDF (reference sequence). The CDR3 DNA is TGTGCCACCCGGACTAGCGGGAGCCGGAGCTCCTACAATGAGCAGTTCTTC. Protein product: CATRTSGSRSSYNEQFF.

This rearrangement joins TRBV7-6 to TRBJ2-2; 8 nucleotides line up with TRBD2. The CDR3 is 18 residues long. J lost 3 bases, V lost 1 base, and 10 bases had no gene match. Germline values: CDR1 SGHVS, CDR2 FNYEAQ. CDR3 DNA: TGTGCCAGCAGCTTAGGGTATTCGGGAGGGGTCCACACCGGGGAGCTGTTTTTT. Its translation is CASSLGYSGGVHTGELFF.

The V and J genes are TRBV2 and TRBJ2-3; D unclear. The CDR3 is made up of 14 amino acids. CDR1 is SNHLY, CDR2 FYNNEI, per germline. Between the trimmed V and J ends, which lost 8 bases and 0 bases, there was a span of 12 bases. The DNA of the CDR3 is TGTGCCAGCCACTTTCAAGTGAGCACAGATACGCAGTATTTT. Protein product: CASHFQVSTDTQYF.

This chain links TRBV6-5 with TRBJ2-7, with 7 bases aligning to TRBD1. Germline V gene data show CDR1 as MNHEY and CDR2 as SVGAGI. Germline trimming cut 6 bases from V and 2 bases from J; bases unmatched to any gene: 4. This CDR3 spans 13 amino acids. CDR3 DNA sequence: TGTGCCAGCAGAGGACAGGCAGCCTACGAGCAGTACTTC. Its translation: CASRGQAAYEQYF.

The chain links TRBV7-2 to TRBJ2-4; D is uncertain. V was shortened by 5 bases and J by 9 bases, with 14 bases between the two germline ends. CDR3 length equals 13 residues. Germline V gene lookup returns CDR1 SGHTA and CDR2 FQGNSA. This chain's CDR3 is CASSPPGSGIQYF. The CDR3 DNA follows: TGTGCCAGCAGCCCCCCCGGTTCAGGCATTCAGTACTTC.

The chain employs TRBV7-2 and TRBJ2-4; 8 bases fit TRBD2. The CDR3 extends over 20 amino acids. V lost 0 bases and J lost 3; bases outside the gene matches: 16. CDR1 is SGHTA, CDR2 FQGNSA, per germline. Here the CDR3 reads CASSLALRSDPGRDKNIQYF. As DNA, the CDR3 is TGTGCCAGCAGCTTAGCGCTTCGATCGGACCCCGGGAGGGACAAAAACATTCAGTACTTC.

This clone has a handful of counts. This chain links TRBV6-6 with TRBJ2-7; unclear D gene. CDR3 length equals 13 residues. V dropped 6 bases and J dropped 2 bases, with 11 bases sitting between them. Germline V lookup: CDR1 MNHNY, CDR2 SVGAGI (reference sequence). CDR3 coding DNA: TGTGCCAGCAGCCCTACAGCCACCTACGAGCAGTACTTC. Its protein is CASSPTATYEQYF.

This clone was found a few times. The chain has TRBV9 and TRBJ2-1, with D maybe TRBD2 (5 bases). Deletions cut 2 bases from V and 4 bases from J, with 16 bases between. The CDR3 has 16 amino acids. Germline lookup yields CDR1 SGDLS and CDR2 YYNGEE. For the CDR3, the DNA is TGTGCCAGCAGCGTTGGACTGTTACTAACATACAATGAGCAGTTCTTC. Protein: CASSVGLLLTYNEQFF.

There are a few counts of this clone. The V call is TRBV2, the J call TRBJ2-2; D is perhaps TRBD1 (7 bases). CDR1 and CDR2 from the germline V gene are SNHLY and FYNNEI. Trimming shortened V by 9 bases and J by 1 base, and 12 bases separated the two germline ends. The CDR3 totals 14 residues. The CDR3 spells CASCRGENTGELFF. The CDR3 DNA reads as TGTGCCAGTTGCAGGGGGGAGAACACCGGGGAGCTGTTTTTT.